Included here is one T cell receptor beta chain sequence, with context. Antigen unknown. This record belongs to a study of cytomegalovirus exposure and HLA in healthy donors. Broader study findings: Earlier findings revealed that most TCR beta V segments proved productive either about 87% or about 30% of the time. The listing of about 150 TCR beta chains classed them as cytomegalovirus-associated.

Researchers ran the PCR with 60 Vbeta and 13 Jbeta primers. Using immunoSEQ multiplex PCR, the repertoire was profiled, and TCRdb retains in-frame clones only, with some absent. The sample contains under 200,000 clones, more than 65% of which appear only once. Germline values: CDR1 SGHNT, CDR2 YYREEE (reference sequence). V was clipped by 3 bases and J by 7 bases; unmatched bases: 9. This CDR3 contains 16 residues. This receptor was identified in a woman aged 40 to 50 in good health and CMV-seropositive. This chain links TRBV5-4 with TRBJ2-7, with 14 bases matching TRBD2. Sample: PBMCs. CDR3 region: CASSWKTSGGAREQYF. The CDR3 DNA is TGTGCCAGCAGCTGGAAGACTAGCGGGGGGGCCAGGGAGCAGTACTTC.